One and the same sample provided the 28 T cell receptor beta chains below, sequenced in a study of neurological immune-mediated disorders. TCRdb itself ran the 5' RACE reads through MiXCR, one entry per CDR3 protein. The data hold tens of thousands of distinct CDR3 sequences, with roughly 6% observed a single time. Sequenced sample: CD4+ T cells from blood. The receptor source for this set is a woman aged 40 to 50 in good health.

This clonotype came up many times. This chain uses TRBV7-2 with TRBJ2-1, with D unclear. V lost 7 bases and J lost 0, with 10 bases in between. Germline V gives CDR1 SGHTA, CDR2 FQGNSA. This CDR3 contains 14 residues. CDR3 bases: TGTGCCAGCAAGAGCGATAGCTCCTACAATGAGCAGTTCTTC. Encoded protein: CASKSDSSYNEQFF.

This clonotype was counted at least ten times. The chain employs TRBV4-1 and TRBJ2-1; no firm D call. Germline lookup yields CDR1 MGHRA and CDR2 YSYEKL. V shed 3 bases and J shed 0 bases, with 12 bases lying between them. The CDR3 runs to 16 residues. In DNA form, the CDR3 reads TGCGCCAGCAGCCAGTTTGCGGCGAGCTCCTACAATGAGCAGTTCTTC. Translated: CASSQFAASSYNEQFF.

This clonotype was picked up many times. The gene calls are TRBV29-1 and TRBJ1-4; weak D call: TRBD1 (6 bases). The CDR3 covers 13 residues. Germline lookup yields CDR1 SQVTM and CDR2 ANQGSEA. V lost 0 bases to trimming and J lost 6 bases, with 8 bases between them. CDR3 DNA sequence: TGCAGCGTTGAAGAGGGGGCGGATGAAAAACTGTTTTTT. Protein sequence: CSVEEGADEKLFF. The variable domain in full, completed from reference TRBV29-1 and TRBJ1-4, reads SAVISQKPSRDICQRGTSLTIQCQVDSQVTMMFWYRQQPGQSLTLIATANQGSEATYESGFVIDKFPISRPNLTFSTLTVSNMSPEDSSIYLCSVEEGADEKLFFGSGTQLSVL.

This clonotype occurred many times. The chain couples TRBV29-1 to TRBJ2-7; TRBD1 matches 10 bases. Losses at the gene ends were 2 bases for V and 1 base for J; bases not matched to a gene: 5. The CDR3 is 15 residues long. Germline V CDR1 and CDR2: SQVTM, ANQGSEA. The CDR3 region is CSVEFGDRGSYEQYF. CDR3 coding DNA: TGCAGCGTTGAATTCGGGGACAGGGGTTCCTACGAGCAGTACTTC.

In its sample, this clonotype was seen a few times. The chain is built from TRBV10-1 and TRBJ1-1; D unclear. CDR3 length: 13 residues. Trimming shortened V by 4 bases and J by 10 bases, and 16 bases separated the two germline ends. Germline-derived CDR1 and CDR2 are WNHNN and SYGVQD (reference sequence). As DNA, the CDR3 is TGCGCCAGCAGTGTAAGCGCGCGCCTGGGAGCTTTCTTT. Amino acid sequence: CASSVSARLGAFF.

This clonotype was seen repeatedly, ten times or more. The genes are TRBV5-1 and TRBJ2-2; D is unresolved. From germline, CDR1 is SGHRS and CDR2 YFSETQ. The CDR3 length is 13 residues. The V end lost 6 bases, the J end lost 8 bases, and 14 bases lay between the germline ends. The CDR3 DNA reads TGCGCCAGCAATGAGATTGGGTCGGGGGAGCTGTTTTTT. This encodes CASNEIGSGELFF.

This clonotype was seen many times. The V call is TRBV7-8, the J call TRBJ2-7; perhaps D is TRBD1 or TRBD2 (5 bases each). The V end lost 1 base, the J end lost 6 bases, and 10 bases lay between the germline ends. The CDR3 loop spans 13 amino acids. Germline-derived CDR1 and CDR2 are SGHVS and FQNEAQ. The CDR3 coding sequence is TGTGCCAGCAGCTTAGTATCAGGGAGCGAGCAGTACTTC. Residues: CASSLVSGSEQYF.

This clonotype was found many times. V is TRBV6-5 and J is TRBJ2-1; D is undetermined. Trimming took off 4 bases at V and 4 bases at J, with 14 bases between the two ends. There are 15 residues in the CDR3. Germline CDR1 reads MNHEY; CDR2 reads SVGAGI. The CDR3 is CASSSSELLYNEQFF. The CDR3 nucleotides are TGTGCCAGCAGTTCTTCCGAACTATTATACAATGAGCAGTTCTTC.

This clonotype counts as medium-sized. This chain links TRBV29-1 with TRBJ1-5; D is undetermined. The germline V gene has CDR1 SQVTM and CDR2 ANQGSEA. This CDR3 is built from 13 residues. V lost 3 bases to trimming and J lost 1 base, with 7 bases between them. This chain's CDR3 is CSVEFRSNQPQHF. The DNA for the CDR3 is TGCAGCGTTGAGTTTCGCAGCAATCAGCCCCAGCATTTT. Full variable domain (outside the CDR3, taken from reference TRBV29-1 and TRBJ1-5): SAVISQKPSRDICQRGTSLTIQCQVDSQVTMMFWYRQQPGQSLTLIATANQGSEATYESGFVIDKFPISRPNLTFSTLTVSNMSPEDSSIYLCSVEFRSNQPQHFGDGTRLSIL.

This clonotype was picked up many times. This chain uses TRBV3-1 with TRBJ1-1; 8 nucleotides match TRBD1. V shed 4 bases and J 3 bases; nucleotides not matched to a gene: 4. The CDR3 sequence is 14 residues long. In germline, CDR1 is LGHDT, CDR2 YNNKEL (reference sequence). This CDR3 is CASSLDRGHTEAFF. The CDR3 nucleotides read TGTGCCAGCAGCCTAGACAGGGGCCACACTGAAGCTTTCTTT.

This clonotype has a count of ten or more. The chain carries TRBV4-3 and TRBJ2-2; TRBD2 might be the D (5 bases). CDR1 is LGHNA, CDR2 YSLEER, per germline. This CDR3 region has 16 residues. The ends were cut back, 0 bases at V and 5 bases at J, with 13 bases in the middle. DNA for the CDR3: TGCGCCAGCAGCCAAGATACGGCGGGCGGAACCGGGGAGCTGTTTTTT. Amino acid sequence: CASSQDTAGGTGELFF.

The chain combines TRBV5-1 with TRBJ2-5; tentatively, D is TRBD2 (5 bases). This CDR3 has 15 amino acids. V was shortened by 3 bases and J by 3 bases, with 15 bases between the two germline ends. Germline CDR1 is SGHRS and CDR2 is YFSETQ. Written as DNA, the CDR3 is TGCGCCAGCAGCTCGGGAAGGGCGAGAGAAGAGACCCAGTACTTC. This translates into CASSSGRAREETQYF.

The genes are TRBV29-1 and TRBJ2-1; 11 bases are shared with TRBD2. The CDR3 is 14 residues long. CDR1 and CDR2 (germline): SQVTM, ANQGSEA. Trimming cost V 7 bases and J 5 bases; bases outside gene matches: 7. The CDR3 DNA reads TGCAGCGCGGGACTAGCGGTGAGGAACAATGAGCAGTTCTTC. It codes for CSAGLAVRNNEQFF.

This clonotype was seen repeatedly, ten times or more. V gene TRBV5-1 combines with J gene TRBJ2-1; D is tentatively TRBD1 or TRBD2 (5 bases each). The CDR3 covers 16 residues. V was trimmed by 1 base and J by 4 bases, leaving 15 bases between them. CDR1 and CDR2 (germline): SGHRS, YFSETQ. CDR3 protein: CASSLLGTPSYNEQFF. The CDR3 coding sequence is TGCGCCAGCAGCTTGCTCGGGACCCCTTCTTACAATGAGCAGTTCTTC.

This clonotype came up many times. The V call is TRBV7-2, the J call TRBJ1-1, with 9 bases lining up with TRBD1. The V segment lost 5 bases and the J segment 5 bases; nucleotides outside the gene matches: 12. Germline-derived CDR1 and CDR2 are SGHTA and FQGNSA. The CDR3 runs 16 residues. CDR3 DNA sequence: TGTGCCAGCAGCCCGAGTGGGGACAGGGTCATTACTGAAGCTTTCTTT. Translating it yields CASSPSGDRVITEAFF.

This clonotype was counted at least ten times. The chain employs TRBV2 and TRBJ2-7; D is ambiguous. Looked up from germline, CDR1 is SNHLY and CDR2 is FYNNEI. With 1 base removed from V and 6 bases from J, the gap between germline ends came to 13 bases. The CDR3 runs 14 residues. CDR3: CASSEGSRTGEQYF. The CDR3 nucleotides read TGTGCCAGCAGTGAAGGATCTCGGACGGGCGAGCAGTACTTC. The entire variable domain, with the rest obtained from reference TRBV2 and TRBJ2-7, is as follows: EPEVTQTPSHQVTQMGQEVILRCVPISNHLYFYWYRQILGQKVEFLVSFYNNEISEKSEIFDDQFSVERPDGSNFTLKIRSTKLEDSAMYFCASSEGSRTGEQYFGPGTRLTVT.

This clonotype was seen repeatedly, ten times or more. The chain employs TRBV7-6 and TRBJ1-4; 9 bases are a match to TRBD1. The V and J ends lost 3 bases and 5 bases, in that order; junction bases with no gene match: 1. The CDR3 length is 14 residues. Germline CDR1 reads SGHVS; CDR2 reads FNYEAQ. CDR3 in amino acids: CASSLGTGNEKLFF. In nucleotides, the CDR3 is TGTGCCAGCAGCTTGGGGACAGGGAATGAAAAACTGTTTTTT.

This sequence joins TRBV28 and TRBJ2-3, with 7 bases identical to TRBD1. The ends lost 5 bases at V and 6 bases at J; junction bases unmatched: 8. The CDR3 is 14 amino acids. CDR1 is MDHEN, CDR2 SYDVKM, per germline. The CDR3 region is CASSLDRVVDTQYF. In DNA, the CDR3 is TGTGCCAGCAGTCTTGACAGGGTAGTGGATACGCAGTATTTT.

In its sample, this clonotype was seen many times. The CDR3 loop reads CSASSVGGISYNEQFF. The CDR3 DNA reads TGCAGTGCTAGTTCGGTTGGCGGCATCTCCTACAATGAGCAGTTCTTC. The chain is built from TRBV20-1 and TRBJ2-1; no clear D. Germline V CDR1 and CDR2: DFQATT, SNEGSKA (reference sequence). Trimming stripped 3 bases from V and 0 bases from J, with 15 bases between. The CDR3 spans 16 residues.

This clonotype was seen ten or more times. The chain couples TRBV6-5 to TRBJ2-3; maybe TRBD2 (5 bases). Looked up from germline, CDR1 is MNHEY and CDR2 is SVGAGI. There are 17 residues in the CDR3. V lost 0 bases, J lost 2 bases, and 15 bases lay in between. Here the CDR3 reads CASSYSKSGSNTDTQYF. DNA for the CDR3: TGTGCCAGCAGTTACTCCAAAAGTGGGAGCAACACAGATACGCAGTATTTT.

In this sample, this clonotype turned up many times. CDR3 sequence: CASSSGTSEAFF. The CDR3, as DNA: TGTGCCAGCAGTAGCGGGACCTCTGAAGCTTTCTTT. V is TRBV28 and J is TRBJ1-1; TRBD1 might be the D (5 bases). This CDR3 is built from 12 residues. The germline CDR1 and CDR2 sequences are MDHEN and SYDVKM. Trimming shortened V by 5 bases and J by 6 bases, and 10 bases separated the two germline ends.

The sample holds many counts of this clonotype. A much bigger clone sits one base away, suggesting this may be a read error. This chain uses TRBV24-1 with TRBJ2-5; the D gene is possibly TRBD2 (5 bases). Germline loops: CDR1 KGHDR, CDR2 SFDVKD. The CDR3 contains 13 residues. The CDR3 nucleotides read TGTGTCACCAGTGCGTACCCGGGGGAGACCCAGTACTTC. Protein sequence: CVTSAYPGETQYF.

This clonotype has ten or more counts. This chain joins TRBV4-3 and TRBJ2-5; weak D call: TRBD1 (6 bases). The CDR3 is 14 amino acids. The V end lost 1 base, the J end lost 5 bases, and 11 bases lay between the germline ends. The V gene's germline CDR1 is LGHNA and CDR2 YSLEER. The CDR3 DNA reads as TGCGCCAGCAGCCAAGTGGGGACATCGGAGACCCAGTACTTC. The encoded protein is CASSQVGTSETQYF.

This clonotype has a count of ten or more. The chain has TRBV5-1 and TRBJ2-3; 8 nucleotides agree with TRBD2. This CDR3 comprises 13 residues. V shed 7 bases and J 5 bases; nucleotides not matched to a gene: 6. The germline gives CDR1 SGHRS, CDR2 YFSETQ. The CDR3 region has the DNA TGCGCCAGCTGGGCGGGAGGTCTAGATACGCAGTATTTT. This gives the protein CASWAGGLDTQYF.

This clonotype was counted many times. This chain joins TRBV20-1 and TRBJ1-1, with D unresolved. Trimming cost V 6 bases and J 1 base, with 9 bases left between them. The CDR3 consists of 12 residues. Looked up from germline, CDR1 is DFQATT and CDR2 is SNEGSKA (reference sequence). CDR3 sequence (DNA): TGCAGTGCAGCACGGGAGAACACTGAAGCTTTCTTT. It yields the protein CSAARENTEAFF.

Ten or more counts support this clonotype. This rearrangement joins TRBV20-1 to TRBJ2-1, with D possibly being TRBD1 (5 bases). Germline-derived CDR1 and CDR2 are DFQATT and SNEGSKA (reference sequence). The CDR3 is 11 residues long. V was clipped by 4 bases and J by 6 bases, with 7 bases between them. CDR3 amino acids: CSANTGNEQFF. In DNA form, the CDR3 reads TGCAGTGCTAACACAGGCAATGAGCAGTTCTTC.

This clonotype was observed a few times. V and J are TRBV20-1 and TRBJ2-3; 8 nucleotides align to TRBD1. Germline V lookup: CDR1 DFQATT, CDR2 SNEGSKA (reference sequence). J was trimmed by 0 bases and V by 7 bases; bases with no gene match: 9. This CDR3 has 15 residues. CDR3 residues: CSVRTGKGSTDTQYF. The CDR3 DNA is TGCAGTGTCCGGACAGGGAAAGGGAGCACAGATACGCAGTATTTT.

At least ten counts were recorded for this clonotype. The chain recombines TRBV14 with TRBJ2-1; D remains unclear. Trimming removed 1 base from V and 4 bases from J, with 8 bases in between. CDR1 is SGHDN and CDR2 is FVKESK in the germline V gene. There are 14 residues in the CDR3. This CDR3 is CASSQAPMYNEQFF. The CDR3 coding sequence is TGTGCCAGCAGCCAAGCGCCTATGTACAATGAGCAGTTCTTC. The full variable domain, with the rest looked up from reference TRBV14 and TRBJ2-1, is EAGVTQFPSHSVIEKGQTVTLRCDPISGHDNLYWYRRVMGKEIKFLLHFVKESKQDESGMPNNRFLAERTGGTYSTLKVQPAELEDSGVYFCASSQAPMYNEQFFGPGTRLTVL.